The clone carrying this TCR beta chain has only a few counts. Its antigen is still unknown. The CDR3 sequence is 15 residues long. Germline CDR1 is MDHEN and CDR2 is SYDVKM. Trimming took 7 bases from V and 4 from J; bases not matched to a gene: 10. The data were taken from a study of cytomegalovirus exposure and HLA in healthy donors. Study-wide results and caveats: Analysis performed later found around 15,000 TCR beta sequences associated with HLA alleles at 0.05 false discovery rate. Later analysis indicated greater clonal expansion among HLA-associated TCR beta chains than among equally common other chains. TCR beta chain V- and J-gene trimming was linked, in a later analysis, to a missense variant in DCLRE1C. Solely CMV serostatus was available to characterize immune exposure.

The PCR had 60 Vbeta and 13 Jbeta primers. Sequenced by immunoSEQ multiplex PCR; TCRdb stores in-frame clones only, minus some. In the table there are about 140,000 clones, 9.7% of which are singletons. Sequenced input: PBMCs. The clonotype comes from a man in his forties or fifties in good health and CMV-seronegative. This chain links TRBV28 with TRBJ2-5, with 9 nucleotides matching TRBD2. This CDR3 is CASTTGTSSSETQYF. Here the CDR3 DNA reads TGTGCCAGCACTACCGGGACTAGCTCTTCAGAGACCCAGTACTTC.